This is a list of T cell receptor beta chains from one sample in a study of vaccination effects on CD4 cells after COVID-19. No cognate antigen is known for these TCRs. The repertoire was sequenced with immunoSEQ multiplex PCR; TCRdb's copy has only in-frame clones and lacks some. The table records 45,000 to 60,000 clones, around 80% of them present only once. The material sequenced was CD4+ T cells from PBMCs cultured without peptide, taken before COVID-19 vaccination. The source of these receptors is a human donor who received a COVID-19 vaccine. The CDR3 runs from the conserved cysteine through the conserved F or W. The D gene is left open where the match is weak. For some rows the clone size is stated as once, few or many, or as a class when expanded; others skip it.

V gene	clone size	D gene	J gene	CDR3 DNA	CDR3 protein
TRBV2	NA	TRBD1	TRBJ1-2	TGTGCCAGCAGTGGGGACAGCTATGGCTACACCTTC	CASSGDSYGYTF
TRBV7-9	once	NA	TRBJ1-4	TGTGCCAGCAGCCGCGCAGAGGGGATTGAAAAACTGTTTTTT	CASSRAEGIEKLFF
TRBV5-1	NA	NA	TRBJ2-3	TGCGCCAGCAGCTTGACTCATAGCCAGACAGATACGCAGTATTTT	CASSLTHSQTDTQYF
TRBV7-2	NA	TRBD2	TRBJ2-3	TGTGCCAGCAGCTCGCATCCTGGGACTAGCGGGGGGAGTGAGCAGTATTTT	CASSSHPGTSGGSEQYF
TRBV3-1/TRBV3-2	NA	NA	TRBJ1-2	TGTGCCAGCAGCCAACTACCGACAGTTACGTTC	CASSQLPTVTF
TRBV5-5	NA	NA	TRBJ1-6	TGTGCCAGCAGCTTGGTAGTGACGGGCAATTCACCCCTCCACTTT	CASSLVVTGNSPLHF
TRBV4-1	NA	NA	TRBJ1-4	TGCGCCAGCAGCCAAGGAACGGCAGGGGTTAATGAAAAACTGTTTTTT	CASSQGTAGVNEKLFF
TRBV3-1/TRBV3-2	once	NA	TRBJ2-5	TGTGCCAGCAGCCACCCCGACTGGGGGGAACGGGAGACCCAGTACTTC	CASSHPDWGERETQYF
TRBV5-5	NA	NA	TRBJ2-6	TGTGCCAGCAGCTTGGTTATCACGTCCGGGGGTGTAGGGGCCAACGTCCTGACTTTC	CASSLVITSGGVGANVLTF
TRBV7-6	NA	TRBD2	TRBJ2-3	TGTGCCAGCAGCCCGACCTTCATAGCGGGGGGTTTGGATACGCAGTATTTT	CASSPTFIAGGLDTQYF
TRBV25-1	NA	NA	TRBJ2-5	TGTGCCAGCAGACCTGATGGGGGCAGGGTGGAGACCCAGTACTTC	CASRPDGGRVETQYF
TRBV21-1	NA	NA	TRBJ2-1	TGTGCCAGCAGCAAAGGGGGTCTGAGCTCCTACAATGAGCAGTTCTTC	CASSKGGLSSYNEQFF
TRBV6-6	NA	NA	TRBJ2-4	TGTGCCAGCAGTTACCGGACTTCTTCTGACAACATTCAGTACTTC	CASSYRTSSDNIQYF
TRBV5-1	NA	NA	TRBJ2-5	TGCGCCAGCAGCAGAACTCTTACACAAAGGTGGGGAGGAGTGGAGACCCAGTACTTC	CASSRTLTQRWGGVETQYF
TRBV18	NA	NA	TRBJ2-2	TGTGCCAGCTCACCACCGGGTAGGCCAGGCGGCACCGGGGAGCTGTTTTTT	CASSPPGRPGGTGELFF
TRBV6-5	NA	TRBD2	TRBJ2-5	TGTGCCAGCAGTTCGGGGGGGGAGAGGGCCCAGTACTTC	CASSSGGERAQYF
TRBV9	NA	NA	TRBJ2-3	TGTGCCAGCAGCCCACGCCTCTCTGCTTACGGCACAGATACGCAGTATTTT	CASSPRLSAYGTDTQYF
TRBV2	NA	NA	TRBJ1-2	TGTGCCAGCAGTGACAGGGCAGACTATGGCTACACCTTC	CASSDRADYGYTF
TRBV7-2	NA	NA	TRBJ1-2	TGTGCCAGCAGCTTCAACGTCAGGGAACATCATGGCTACACCTTC	CASSFNVREHHGYTF
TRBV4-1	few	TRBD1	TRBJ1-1	TGCGCCAGCAGCCAAGAGCGGTCCGGCAGGGGGGTCTTCACTGAAGCTTTCTTT	CASSQERSGRGVFTEAFF
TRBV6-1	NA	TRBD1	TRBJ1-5	TGTGCCAGCAGTGAATGGACAGGGATCAATCAGCCCCAGCATTTT	CASSEWTGINQPQHF
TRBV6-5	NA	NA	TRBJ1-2	TGTGCCAGCAGGAAAGGGGGAAAAGTCGATGGCTACACCTTC	CASRKGGKVDGYTF
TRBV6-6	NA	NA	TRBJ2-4	TGTGCCAGCAGTCCCCTTGGGGGTGTGGAAGAAAACATTCAGTACTTC	CASSPLGGVEENIQYF